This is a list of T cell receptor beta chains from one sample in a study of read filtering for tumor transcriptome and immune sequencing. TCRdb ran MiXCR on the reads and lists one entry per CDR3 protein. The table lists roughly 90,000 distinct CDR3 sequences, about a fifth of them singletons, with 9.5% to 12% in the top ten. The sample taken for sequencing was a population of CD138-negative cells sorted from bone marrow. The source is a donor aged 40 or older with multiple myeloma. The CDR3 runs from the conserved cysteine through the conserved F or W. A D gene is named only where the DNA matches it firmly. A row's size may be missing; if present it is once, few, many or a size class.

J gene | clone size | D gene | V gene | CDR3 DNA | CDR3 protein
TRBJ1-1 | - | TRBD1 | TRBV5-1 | TGCGCCAGCAGCCCGACAGGGTCGAACACTGTAGCTTTCTTT | CASSPTGSNTVAFF
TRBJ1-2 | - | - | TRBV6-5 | TGTGCCAGCAGTTCGTACAAGGTTTTCACCTTC | CASSSYKVFTF
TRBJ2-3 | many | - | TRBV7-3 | TGTGCCAGCAGCCAAGGCTCTACAGATACGCAGTATTTT | CASSQGSTDTQYF
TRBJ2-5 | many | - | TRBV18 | TGTGCCAGCTCCCACGGGCCCGGGGAGACCCAGTACTTC | CASSHGPGETQYF
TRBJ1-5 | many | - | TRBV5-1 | TGCGCCAGCAGCTTGGCTGCAGCTTCAAGCAATCAGCCCCAGCATTTT | CASSLAAASSNQPQHF
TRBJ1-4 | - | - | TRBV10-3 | TGTGCCATCAGTGAGGGGGCTTCTAATGAAAAACTGTTTTTT | CAISEGASNEKLFF
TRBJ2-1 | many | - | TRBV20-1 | TGCAGTGCTAGGGGCATTACCTACAATGAGCAGTTCTTC | CSARGITYNEQFF
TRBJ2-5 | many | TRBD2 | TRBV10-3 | TGTGCCATCAGTGCTGGGGCCAGCGGGGCTGGGGTGGAGACCCAGTACTTC | CAISAGASGAGVETQYF
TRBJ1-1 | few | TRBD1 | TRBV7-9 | TGTGCCAGCAGCATCGACAGGGGCACAATGAACACTGAAGCTTTCTTT | CASSIDRGTMNTEAFF
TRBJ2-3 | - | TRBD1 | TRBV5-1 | TGCGCCAGTGCCGGCCGACAGGGGAGCACAGATACGCAGTATTTT | CASAGRQGSTDTQYF
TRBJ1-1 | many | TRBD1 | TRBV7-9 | TGTGCCAGCAGCCGACAGGGGGTGAACACTGAAGCTTTCTTT | CASSRQGVNTEAFF
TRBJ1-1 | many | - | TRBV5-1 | TGCGCCAGCAGCTCGGACGGGTACACTGAAGCTTTCTTT | CASSSDGYTEAFF
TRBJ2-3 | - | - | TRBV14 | TGTGCCAGCAGCCAAGAAGGCGGGGGCTGGTGGGATACGCAGTATTTT | CASSQEGGGWWDTQYF
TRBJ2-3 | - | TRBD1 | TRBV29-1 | TGCCGCGTGGGCCTTGCGGGACAGGGGTACACAGATACGCAGTATTTT | CRVGLAGQGYTDTQYF
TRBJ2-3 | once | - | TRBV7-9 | TGTGCCAGCAGCTATTGGTCCTCAGGAGCGACTAGCACAGATACGCAGTATTTT | CASSYWSSGATSTDTQYF
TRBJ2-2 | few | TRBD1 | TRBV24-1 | TGTGCCACCTGCTCCCGGGACAGGGGGCGAAAAAACACCGGGGAGCTGTTTTTT | CATCSRDRGRKNTGELFF
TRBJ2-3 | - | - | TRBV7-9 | TGTGCCGTAACACACAGTAGCACAGATACGCAGTATTTT | CAVTHSSTDTQYF
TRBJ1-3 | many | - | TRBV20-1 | TGCAGTGCTAGAGGCGTTTCTGGAAACACCATATATTTT | CSARGVSGNTIYF
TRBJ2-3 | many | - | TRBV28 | TGTGCCAGCAGTGAGCCGCCCGGCACAGATACGCAGTATTTT | CASSEPPGTDTQYF
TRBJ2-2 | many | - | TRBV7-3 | TGTGCCAGCAGCTTACTCGGAGGAAACACCGGGGAGCTGTTTTTT | CASSLLGGNTGELFF
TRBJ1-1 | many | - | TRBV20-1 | TGCAGTGCTAGAGATCGTAGAGGGGGACACACTGAAGCTTTCTTT | CSARDRRGGHTEAFF
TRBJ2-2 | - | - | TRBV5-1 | TGCGCCAGCAGCTTGTCCCTCTTCGGGGAGCTGTTTTTT | CASSLSLFGELFF
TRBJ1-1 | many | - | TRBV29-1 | TGCAGTACTAAAGGGGGGACACTGAACACTGAAGCTTTCTTT | CSTKGGTLNTEAFF
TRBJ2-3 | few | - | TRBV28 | TGTGCCAGCAGCCGCGGACAACTTGGCGCAGATACGCAGTATTTT | CASSRGQLGADTQYF
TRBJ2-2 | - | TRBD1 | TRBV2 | TGTGCCAGCAGTGACAACAGGGGCGGCGGGGAGCTGTTTTTT | CASSDNRGGGELFF
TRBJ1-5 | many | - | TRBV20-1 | TGCAGTGCTAGAGATTCGGGGAGTTATCAGCCCCAGCATTTT | CSARDSGSYQPQHF
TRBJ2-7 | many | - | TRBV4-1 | TGCGCCAGCAGCCAAGGTCTCAGCTACGAGCAGTACTTC | CASSQGLSYEQYF
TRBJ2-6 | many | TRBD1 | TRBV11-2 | TGTGCCAGCAGCAAAAGGACAGGGGCGAGCTCTGGGGCCAACGTCCTGACTTTC | CASSKRTGASSGANVLTF
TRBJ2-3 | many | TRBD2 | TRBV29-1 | TGCAGCGTTGAGAGCGGTAGCGGGGGCACAGATACGCAGTATTTT | CSVESGSGGTDTQYF
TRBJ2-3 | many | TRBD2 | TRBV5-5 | TGTGCCAGCAGCTTGGGCCCAGCGGGGTACACAGATACGCAGTATTTT | CASSLGPAGYTDTQYF
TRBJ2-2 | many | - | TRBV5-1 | TGCGCCAGCAGCTTGAGCACGGTTAACACCAGGGAGCTGTTTTTT | CASSLSTVNTRELFF
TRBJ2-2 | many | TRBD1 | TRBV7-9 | TGTGCCAGCAGCTTGACAGGGTTGACCGGGGAGCTGTTTTTT | CASSLTGLTGELFF
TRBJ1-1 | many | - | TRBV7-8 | TGTGCCAGCAGCTTAAGGGCAGGAAACACTGAAGCTTTCTTT | CASSLRAGNTEAFF
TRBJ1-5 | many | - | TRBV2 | TGTGCCAGCAGTCGGCGTCAGGGCTGGGGGCAGCCCCAGCATTTT | CASSRRQGWGQPQHF
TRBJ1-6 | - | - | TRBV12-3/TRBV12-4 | TGTGCCAGCAGTTTAAATTTTAATTCACCCCTCCACTTT | CASSLNFNSPLHF
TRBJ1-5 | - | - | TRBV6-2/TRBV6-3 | TGTGCCAGCAGTTACGAGGGGACGCTCGGTCAGCCCCAGCATTTT | CASSYEGTLGQPQHF
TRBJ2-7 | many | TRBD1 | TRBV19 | TGTGCCAGTAGTAGACAGGGTGCGACCTACGAGCAGTACTTC | CASSRQGATYEQYF
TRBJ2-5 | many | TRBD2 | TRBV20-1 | TGCAGTGCTAGGCGCCGGCGGGGGGGCCAAGAGACCCAGTACTTC | CSARRRRGGQETQYF
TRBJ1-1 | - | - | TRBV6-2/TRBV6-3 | TGTGCCAGCATCTTACAGGGCCTTGGGTCCACTGAAGCTTTCTTT | CASILQGLGSTEAFF
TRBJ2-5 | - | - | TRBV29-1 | TGCAGCGCGGGATCGGGAGAGACCCGGTACTTC | CSAGSGETRYF